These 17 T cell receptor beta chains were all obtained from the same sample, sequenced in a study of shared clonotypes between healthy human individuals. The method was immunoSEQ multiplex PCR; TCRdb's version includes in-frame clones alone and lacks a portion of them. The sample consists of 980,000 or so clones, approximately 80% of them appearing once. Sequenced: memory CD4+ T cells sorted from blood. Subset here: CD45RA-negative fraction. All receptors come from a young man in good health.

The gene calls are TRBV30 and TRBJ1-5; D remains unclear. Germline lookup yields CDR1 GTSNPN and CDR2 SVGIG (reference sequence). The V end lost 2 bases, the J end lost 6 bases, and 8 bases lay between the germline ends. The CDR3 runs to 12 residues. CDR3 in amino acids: CAWSIGFQPQHF. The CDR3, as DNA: TGTGCCTGGAGTATAGGGTTTCAGCCCCAGCATTTT. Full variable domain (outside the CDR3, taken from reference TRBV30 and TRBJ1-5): SQTIHQWPATLVQPVGSPLSLECTVEGTSNPNLYWYRQAAGRGLQLLFYSVGIGQISSEVPQNLSASRPQDRQFILSSKKLLLSDSGFYLCAWSIGFQPQHFGDGTRLSIL.

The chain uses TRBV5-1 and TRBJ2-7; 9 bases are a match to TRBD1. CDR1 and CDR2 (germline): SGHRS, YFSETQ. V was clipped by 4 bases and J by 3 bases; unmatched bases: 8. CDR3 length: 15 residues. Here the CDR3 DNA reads TGCGCCAGCAGCCCGGGGACAGGGTGGGACTACGAGCAGTACTTC. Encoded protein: CASSPGTGWDYEQYF.

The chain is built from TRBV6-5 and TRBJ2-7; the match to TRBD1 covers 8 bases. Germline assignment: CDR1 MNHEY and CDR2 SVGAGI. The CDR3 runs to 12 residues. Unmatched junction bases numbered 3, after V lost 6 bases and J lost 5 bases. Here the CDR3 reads CASRRTGNEQYF. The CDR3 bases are TGTGCCAGCAGACGGACAGGGAACGAGCAGTACTTC.

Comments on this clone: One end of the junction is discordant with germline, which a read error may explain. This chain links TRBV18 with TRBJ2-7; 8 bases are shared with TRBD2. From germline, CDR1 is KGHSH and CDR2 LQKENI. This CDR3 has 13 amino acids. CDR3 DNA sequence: TGTGCCAGCTCACCAGGCGGGGGGCCGTCTCACGACTTC. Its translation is CASSPGGGPSHDF.

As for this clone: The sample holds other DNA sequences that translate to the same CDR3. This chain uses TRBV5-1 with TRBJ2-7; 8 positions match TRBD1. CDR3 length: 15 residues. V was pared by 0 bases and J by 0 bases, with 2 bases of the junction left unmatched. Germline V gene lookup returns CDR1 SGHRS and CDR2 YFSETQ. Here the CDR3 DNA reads TGCGCCAGCAGCTTGGGACAGGGGCGCTCCTACGAGCAGTACTTC. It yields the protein CASSLGQGRSYEQYF.

In DNA, the CDR3 is TGTGCTAGTGGTTTGGTAGTTTTCCGGACTAGCGGGAGATCCCAAGATACGCAGTATTTT. Translation gives CASGLVVFRTSGRSQDTQYF. This chain links TRBV12-5 with TRBJ2-3; TRBD2 matches 13 bases. With 0 bases clipped from V and 5 bases from J, the junction kept 14 bases outside the gene matches. This CDR3 region has 20 residues. Germline-derived CDR1 and CDR2 are LGHNT and FRNRAP.

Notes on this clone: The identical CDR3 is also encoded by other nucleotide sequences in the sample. CDR3 loop: CASSGGVGNQPQHF. The CDR3 coding sequence is TGTGCCAGTAGTGGGGGGGTGGGCAATCAGCCCCAGCATTTT. The chain links TRBV19 to TRBJ1-5, with D tentatively TRBD1 (5 bases). Germline CDR1 reads LNHDA; CDR2 reads SQIVND (reference sequence). Trimming left V 5 bases short and J 2 bases short, with 10 bases between. There are 14 residues in the CDR3.

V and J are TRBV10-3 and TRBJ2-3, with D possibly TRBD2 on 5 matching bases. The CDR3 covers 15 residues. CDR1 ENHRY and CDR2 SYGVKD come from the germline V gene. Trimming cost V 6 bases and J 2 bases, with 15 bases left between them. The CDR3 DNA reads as TGTGCCATCAGCGGCCGGGGTAGCGACACAGATACGCAGTATTTT. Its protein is CAISGRGSDTDTQYF.

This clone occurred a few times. DNA for the CDR3: TGTGCCAGCACCCTCGGGCAGGGGGTTGTTTCGAACACTGAAGCTTTCTTT. Amino acids: CASTLGQGVVSNTEAFF. The V and J genes are TRBV7-9 and TRBJ1-1, with 7 nucleotides matching TRBD1. Germline CDR1 is SEHNR and CDR2 is FQNEAQ (reference sequence). The V and J ends lost 7 bases and 1 base, in that order; junction bases with no gene match: 15. CDR3 length: 17 amino acids. The variable domain in full, with the rest retrieved from reference TRBV7-9 and TRBJ1-1, is DTGVSQNPRHKITKRGQNVTFRCDPISEHNRLYWYRQTLGQGPEFLTYFQNEAQLEKSRLLSDRFSAERPKGSFSTLEIQRTEQGDSAMYLCASTLGQGVVSNTEAFFGQGTRLTVV.

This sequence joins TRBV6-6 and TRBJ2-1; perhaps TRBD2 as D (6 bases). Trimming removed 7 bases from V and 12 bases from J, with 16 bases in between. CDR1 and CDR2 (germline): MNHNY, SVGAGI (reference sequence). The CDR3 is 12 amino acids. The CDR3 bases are TGTGCCAGCACGCGTAGCGGCCTTGGGCAGTTCTTC. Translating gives CASTRSGLGQFF.

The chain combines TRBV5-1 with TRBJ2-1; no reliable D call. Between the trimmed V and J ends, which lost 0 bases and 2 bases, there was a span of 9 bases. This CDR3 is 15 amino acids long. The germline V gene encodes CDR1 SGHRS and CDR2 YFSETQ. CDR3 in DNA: TGCGCCAGCAGCTTGGGTCCAAACACCTACAATGAGCAGTTCTTC. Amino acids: CASSLGPNTYNEQFF.

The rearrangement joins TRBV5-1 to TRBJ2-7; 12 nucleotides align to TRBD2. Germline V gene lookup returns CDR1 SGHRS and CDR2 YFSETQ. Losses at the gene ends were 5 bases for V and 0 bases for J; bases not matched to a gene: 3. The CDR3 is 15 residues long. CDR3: CASRKTSGSSYEQYF. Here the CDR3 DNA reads TGCGCCAGCAGAAAGACTAGCGGGAGCTCCTACGAGCAGTACTTC.

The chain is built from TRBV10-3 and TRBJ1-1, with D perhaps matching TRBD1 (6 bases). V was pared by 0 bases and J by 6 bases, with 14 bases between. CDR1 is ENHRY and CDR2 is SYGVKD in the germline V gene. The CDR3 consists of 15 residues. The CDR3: CAISESTGGSAEAFF. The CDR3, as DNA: TGTGCCATCAGTGAGTCTACCGGGGGCAGCGCTGAAGCTTTCTTT.

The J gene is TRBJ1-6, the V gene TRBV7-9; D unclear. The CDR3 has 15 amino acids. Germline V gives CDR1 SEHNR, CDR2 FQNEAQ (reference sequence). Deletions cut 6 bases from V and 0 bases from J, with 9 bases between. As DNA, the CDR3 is TGTGCCAGCAGTCAGGACGTCTCCTATAATTCACCCCTCCACTTT. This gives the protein CASSQDVSYNSPLHF. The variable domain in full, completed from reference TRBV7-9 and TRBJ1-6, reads DTGVSQNPRHKITKRGQNVTFRCDPISEHNRLYWYRQTLGQGPEFLTYFQNEAQLEKSRLLSDRFSAERPKGSFSTLEIQRTEQGDSAMYLCASSQDVSYNSPLHFGNGTRLTVT.

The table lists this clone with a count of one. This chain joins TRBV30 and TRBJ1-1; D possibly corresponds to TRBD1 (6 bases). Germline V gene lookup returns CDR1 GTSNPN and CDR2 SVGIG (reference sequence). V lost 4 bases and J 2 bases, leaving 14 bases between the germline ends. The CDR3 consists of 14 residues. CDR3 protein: CAWNIGQPNTEAFF. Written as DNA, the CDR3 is TGTGCCTGGAACATTGGACAGCCAAACACTGAAGCTTTCTTT.

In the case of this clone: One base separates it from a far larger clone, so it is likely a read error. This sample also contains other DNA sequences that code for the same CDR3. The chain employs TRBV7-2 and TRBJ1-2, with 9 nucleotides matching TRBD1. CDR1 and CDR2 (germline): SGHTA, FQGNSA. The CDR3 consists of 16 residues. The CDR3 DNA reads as TGTGCCAGCAGCTTGGCCACAGGGGGCGCTGGGTATGGCTACACCTTT. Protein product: CASSLATGGAGYGYTF.

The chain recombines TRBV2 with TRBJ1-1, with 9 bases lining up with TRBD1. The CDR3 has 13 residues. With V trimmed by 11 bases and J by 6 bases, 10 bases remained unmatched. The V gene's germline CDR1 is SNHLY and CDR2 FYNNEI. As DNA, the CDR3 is TGTGCCGATGGGACAGGGAACACTGCTGAAGCTTTCTTT. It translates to CADGTGNTAEAFF.